This paragraph covers one T cell receptor (beta chain) sequence. Its target is not known. This sample stems from a study of CXCR3-negative and CXCR3-positive naive CD8 T cells. Cells classed as naive CD8+ T cells were CD45RO-CCR7+CD27+CD95-. The study, taken as a whole, reports: CXCR3-positive naive cells carried more hydrophobic TRB CDR3s than CXCR3-negative naive cells did.

The CDR3 contains 13 residues. CDR1 and CDR2 from the germline V gene are MNHEY and SVGAGI. In preparing the TRB cDNA libraries, 5' RACE with UMI labels was used. Following a re-call of the 5' RACE reads, TCRdb has one entry per CDR3 protein and lacks DNA. The sample totals about 62,000 distinct CDR3 sequences. Specimen: naive CXCR3- CD8+ T cells from blood. Specified subset: CD45RO-CCR7+CD27+CD95- naive CD8+ T cells lacking CXCR3 (TNR3-). This chain links TRBV6-5 with TRBJ2-5. This TCR was sampled from a human donor in good health. Some clones in this sample may be carry-over from other donors' samples. The CDR3 is CASSYKFVETQYF.